The sequence of this TCR beta chain was determined in a study of Tregs in tolerant kidney transplant recipients. Study-wide findings and caveats: Biological reproducibility was not directly addressed, but technical replication error appeared minimal. Tregs expanded with activated donor B cells seemed most donor-specific.

Only in-frame clones appear in the TCRdb table, and some are missing; sequencing was by immunoSEQ multiplex PCR. The repertoire includes tens of thousands of clones, roughly 93% of them detected once, and roughly 1.7% sits in the top ten. The nonmyeloablative bone marrow transplants came from related graft donors, with transient mixed chimerism. CD4+CD25+CD127- Tregs, CD4+CD25- non-Tregs, CD4 and CD8 cells were sorted. The CDR3 runs to 15 residues. With V trimmed by 8 bases and J by 4 bases, 9 bases remained unmatched. CDR1 is SGHTA, CDR2 FQGNSA, per germline. On this clone itself: The antigen remains undetermined.

The receptor was derived from a human patient who received a combined kidney and bone marrow transplant. The graft donor may be the source of some T cells. The sample was CD4+ T cells from blood (PBMCs), taken 12 months after the transplant. The chain links TRBV7-2 to TRBJ2-2; 8 bases are shared with TRBD2. CDR3 sequence: CASVVSGTFTGELFF. CDR3 nucleotides: TGTGCCAGCGTTGTTAGCGGGACCTTCACCGGGGAGCTGTTTTTT. The entire variable domain, with the rest obtained from reference TRBV7-2 and TRBJ2-2, is as follows: GAGVSQSPSNKVTEKGKDVELRCDPISGHTALYWYRQSLGQGLEFLIYFQGNSAPDKSGLPSDRFSAERTGGSVSTLTIQRTQQEDSAVYLCASVVSGTFTGELFFGEGSRLTVL.